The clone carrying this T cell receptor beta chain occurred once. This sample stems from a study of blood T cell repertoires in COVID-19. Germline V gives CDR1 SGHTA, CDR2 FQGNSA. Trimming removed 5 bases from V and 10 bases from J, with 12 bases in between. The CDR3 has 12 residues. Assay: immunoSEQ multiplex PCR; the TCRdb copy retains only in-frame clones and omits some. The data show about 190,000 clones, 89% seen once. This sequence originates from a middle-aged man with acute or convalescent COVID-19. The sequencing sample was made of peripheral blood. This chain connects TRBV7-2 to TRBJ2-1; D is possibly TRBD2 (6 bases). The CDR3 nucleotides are TGTGCCAGCAGCGGCGGGGTCTGGGAGCAGTTCTTC. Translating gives CASSGGVWEQFF.